What follows are 17 T cell receptor beta chains derived from one specimen sequenced in a study of early T cells in non-severe SARS-CoV-2 infection. Via MiXCR, TCRdb re-called the 5' RACE reads, giving one row per CDR3 protein. The sample shows tens of thousands of distinct CDR3 sequences, roughly 12% of them seen only once. The sequenced sample was whole blood. The receptors here all came from an adult who was a healthcare worker with PCR-confirmed SARS-CoV-2 infection or an uninfected control (not recorded which).

This clonotype was counted many times. V is TRBV20-1 and J is TRBJ1-6; D might be TRBD1 (5 bases). The CDR3 is 16 amino acids. CDR1 and CDR2 (germline): DFQATT, SNEGSKA (reference sequence). Trimming removed 3 bases at V and 2 bases at J, with 14 bases between. The CDR3 region is CSASRQGGTYNSPLHF. The DNA for the CDR3 is TGCAGTGCTAGTCGGCAGGGAGGGACCTATAATTCACCCCTCCACTTT.

The V gene is TRBV11-3, the J gene TRBJ2-2, with 7 bases aligning to TRBD1. The CDR3 extends over 14 amino acids. The V gene end was trimmed by 5 bases and the J gene end by 5 bases; junction bases not matched to a gene: 5. Germline-derived CDR1 and CDR2 are SGHNT and YENEEA. CDR3 sequence reads: CASSRVQGTGELFF. The CDR3 DNA sequence: TGTGCCAGCAGCCGCGTACAGGGGACCGGGGAGCTGTTTTTT. The full variable domain, rest sourced from reference TRBV11-3 and TRBJ2-2, is EAGVVQSPRYKIIEKKQPVAFWCNPISGHNTLYWYLQNLGQGPELLIRYENEEAVDDSQLPKDRFSAERLKGVDSTLKIQPAELGDSAVYLCASSRVQGTGELFFGEGSRLTVL.

This clonotype was picked up many times. The chain has TRBV7-6 and TRBJ2-1; 8 nucleotides match TRBD2. The CDR3 covers 15 residues. Germline V gives CDR1 SGHVS, CDR2 FNYEAQ. With V trimmed by 1 base and J by 5 bases, 4 bases remained unmatched. CDR3 sequence reads: CASSLENSGNNEQFF. CDR3 bases: TGTGCCAGCAGCTTAGAGAATAGCGGGAACAATGAGCAGTTCTTC.

This chain joins TRBV5-4 and TRBJ2-1; perhaps TRBD2 as D (6 bases). Germline V gene data show CDR1 as SGHNT and CDR2 as YYREEE (reference sequence). CDR3 length equals 16 residues. Trimming removed 4 bases from V and 9 bases from J, with 23 bases in between. For the CDR3, the DNA is TGTGCCAGCAGCCTCTCCGGGGGTACTTTTCGGAGTGAGCAGTTCTTC. Residues: CASSLSGGTFRSEQFF.

This clonotype came up a few times. This rearrangement joins TRBV20-1 to TRBJ2-2; D perhaps matches TRBD2 (7 bases). The CDR3 extends over 14 amino acids. From germline, CDR1 is DFQATT and CDR2 SNEGSKA (reference sequence). V lost 5 bases and J 0 bases, leaving 10 bases between the germline ends. The CDR3 DNA is TGCAGTGCTCCCGGGGGGCCGAACACCGGGGAGCTGTTTTTT. This sequence encodes CSAPGGPNTGELFF.

This clonotype was observed a handful of times. The rearrangement links TRBV5-1 to TRBJ2-3, with 10 bases identical to TRBD1. The CDR3 loop spans 14 amino acids. Germline CDR1 reads SGHRS; CDR2 reads YFSETQ. V shed 3 bases, J shed 4 bases, and the junction held 2 bases outside the gene matches. DNA for the CDR3: TGCGCCAGCAGCTCGGGACAGGGGTCAGATACGCAGTATTTT. It yields the protein CASSSGQGSDTQYF.

The rearrangement uses TRBV6-5 and TRBJ2-3; 7 positions agree with TRBD2. CDR3 length: 14 amino acids. V trimming: 6 bases; J trimming: 5 bases; junction bases outside the gene matches: 8. Germline V gene sequence: CDR1 MNHEY, CDR2 SVGAGI. CDR3 in amino acids: CASREAGPLDTQYF. The CDR3 coding sequence is TGTGCCAGCAGAGAAGCGGGGCCCCTAGATACGCAGTATTTT.

This clonotype has at least ten counts. The chain employs TRBV12-3 or TRBV12-4 and TRBJ1-6; weak D call: TRBD1 (5 bases). Trimming stripped 7 bases from V and 14 bases from J, with 24 bases between. The CDR3 is made up of 15 amino acids. DNA of the CDR3: TGTGCCAGCACCACCCGTCGGGGGGAAAGTAAAACCCTCCACTTT. Its translation is CASTTRRGESKTLHF.

About this clonotype: A much larger clone sits a single nucleotide away, making a read error possible. V is TRBV3-1 and J is TRBJ2-4; possible D gene TRBD2, 6 bases. CDR3 length: 19 amino acids. Germline CDR1 reads LGHDT; CDR2 reads YNNKEL (reference sequence). The CDR3 loop is CVSSQDFGGADLAKNIQYF. The CDR3, as DNA: TGTGTCAGCAGCCAAGATTTCGGGGGAGCGGACCTAGCCAAAAACATTCAGTACTTC. The whole variable domain, remainder taken from reference TRBV3-1 and TRBJ2-4, is DTAVSQTPKYLVTQMGNDKSIKCEQNLGHDTMYWYKQDSKKFLKIMFSYNNKELIINETVPNRFSPKSPDKAHLNLHINSLELGDSAVYFCVSSQDFGGADLAKNIQYFGAGTRLSVL.

This clonotype is termed medium-sized. The chain links TRBV29-1 to TRBJ2-5; possible D gene TRBD1, 5 bases. Trimming removed 1 base at V and 1 base at J, with 7 bases between. This CDR3 is 13 amino acids long. CDR1 is SQVTM, CDR2 ANQGSEA, per germline. Here the CDR3 DNA reads TGCAGCGTTGAAGTAGGGGCCCAAGAGACCCAGTACTTC. Its translation: CSVEVGAQETQYF.

The J gene is TRBJ2-2, the V gene TRBV6-4; D is perhaps TRBD1 (5 bases). V lost 4 bases and J lost 5, with 17 bases in between. Germline V CDR1 and CDR2: MRHNA, SNTAGT. This CDR3 is built from 16 residues. CDR3 in amino acids: CASSVPQGLRTGELFF. In nucleotides, the CDR3 is TGTGCCAGCAGTGTCCCCCAGGGCCTGAGGACCGGGGAGCTGTTTTTT.

The gene calls are TRBV20-1 and TRBJ1-4; D not certain. Trimming took off 0 bases at V and 8 bases at J, with 10 bases between the two ends. There are 13 residues in the CDR3. The germline CDR1 and CDR2 sequences are DFQATT and SNEGSKA (reference sequence). The chain's CDR3 is CSARDHEDEKLFF. The CDR3 nucleotides read TGCAGTGCTAGAGATCACGAGGACGAAAAACTGTTTTTT.

This clonotype was recorded a few times. This sequence joins TRBV5-6 and TRBJ1-6; D may be TRBD1 (5 bases). The CDR3 sequence is 14 residues long. Looked up from germline, CDR1 is SGHDT and CDR2 is YYEEEE. V shed 1 base and J shed 9 bases, with 11 bases lying between them. The CDR3 coding sequence is TGTGCCAGCAGCTTGTGGGCAGGGCGTTCACCCCTCCACTTT. Translating gives CASSLWAGRSPLHF.

This clonotype has only a few counts. This chain uses TRBV7-6 with TRBJ2-3; 8 bases align to TRBD2. CDR1 and CDR2 from the germline V gene are SGHVS and FNYEAQ. The CDR3 is 16 amino acids. Germline trimming cut 1 base from V and 2 bases from J; bases unmatched to any gene: 5. CDR3 sequence reads: CASSLGASGYTDTQYF. The CDR3 nucleotides read TGTGCCAGCAGCTTAGGAGCTAGCGGGTACACAGATACGCAGTATTTT.

This clonotype was seen many times. The chain carries TRBV5-1 and TRBJ2-2; 9 positions match TRBD2. Germline loops: CDR1 SGHRS, CDR2 YFSETQ. J lost 1 base, V lost 0 bases, and 4 bases had no gene match. CDR3 length equals 17 residues. CDR3 loop: CASSLGSSGKNTGELFF. CDR3 nucleotide sequence: TGCGCCAGCAGCTTGGGCTCTAGCGGGAAGAACACCGGGGAGCTGTTTTTT.

The chain couples TRBV7-9 to TRBJ2-7; D gene ambiguous. Germline values: CDR1 SEHNR, CDR2 FQNEAQ (reference sequence). The CDR3 runs to 15 residues. The V end was cut by 5 bases, the J end by 0 bases, with 14 bases between. The CDR3 DNA sequence: TGTGCCAGCAGCGCTATATTTGCTAACTCCTACGAGCAGTACTTC. Translation: CASSAIFANSYEQYF.

This clonotype was observed a handful of times. The gene calls are TRBV3-1 and TRBJ2-5; tentative D call: TRBD2 (5 bases). V was trimmed by 0 bases and J by 5 bases, leaving 25 bases between them. CDR1 is LGHDT and CDR2 is YNNKEL in the germline V gene (reference sequence). The CDR3 consists of 19 residues. In DNA form, the CDR3 reads TGTGCCAGCAGCCAAGATGAGAGCCTCGTCTATAGCGTTTCGGAGACCCAGTACTTC. It translates to CASSQDESLVYSVSETQYF.